These 25 T cell receptor beta chains originate from one sample sequenced in a study of blood T cells in healthy people across ages. The second PCR ran 7 to 11 cycles with a sample-barcoded 5' primer and J-beta primers. In TCRdb, the 5' RACE reads were re-called with MiXCR into one record per CDR3 protein. The sample includes approximately 800,000 distinct CDR3 sequences, roughly 24% seen only once; the top ten take less than 3.5%. Another study also made use of these data, one on T cells of mothers and their children.

Sequencing was performed on blood. All receptors come from a boy aged 5-17 years in good health.

This clonotype was seen a few times. The chain joins TRBV6-5 to TRBJ1-3; 8 bases match TRBD1. V shed 6 bases, J shed 4 bases, and the junction held 8 bases outside the gene matches. This CDR3 is 15 amino acids long. In germline, CDR1 is MNHEY, CDR2 SVGAGI. CDR3 residues: CASRPSQGAGNTIYF. The CDR3 DNA sequence: TGTGCCAGCAGACCAAGCCAGGGGGCAGGAAACACCATATATTTT.

This clonotype was seen a few times. V gene TRBV28 combines with J gene TRBJ2-7; 7 bases line up with TRBD2. CDR1 is MDHEN and CDR2 is SYDVKM in the germline V gene. The CDR3 contains 12 residues. V dropped 4 bases and J dropped 6; count of bases not matched to a gene: 3. CDR3 sequence reads: CASSWGGTEQYF. The CDR3, as DNA: TGTGCCAGCAGTTGGGGAGGGACCGAGCAGTACTTC. Full variable domain (rest looked up from reference TRBV28 and TRBJ2-7): DVKVTQSSRYLVKRTGEKVFLECVQDMDHENMFWYRQDPGLGLRLIYFSYDVKMKEKGDIPEGYSVSREKKERFSLILESASTNQTSMYLCASSWGGTEQYFGPGTRLTVT.

This sequence joins TRBV10-3 and TRBJ2-2, with a tentative D call TRBD2 (6 bases). CDR1 is ENHRY, CDR2 SYGVKD, per germline. The CDR3 consists of 17 residues. V shed 3 bases and J shed 0 bases, with 14 bases lying between them. This CDR3 is CAISDHAGRPNTGELFF. CDR3 nucleotide sequence: TGTGCCATCAGTGACCACGCGGGGCGTCCGAACACCGGGGAGCTGTTTTTT.

V gene TRBV27 combines with J gene TRBJ1-2, with D possibly being TRBD1 (5 bases). Trimming shortened V by 6 bases and J by 1 base, and 9 bases separated the two germline ends. CDR3 length: 13 amino acids. The germline V gene encodes CDR1 MNHEY and CDR2 SMNVEV (reference sequence). DNA of the CDR3: TGTGCCAGCAGGGCAGGGCGTAACTATGGCTACACCTTC. Amino acids: CASRAGRNYGYTF.

The chain has TRBV5-1 and TRBJ2-7; 9 bases align to TRBD1. Germline trimming cut 3 bases from V and 2 bases from J; bases unmatched to any gene: 6. Looked up from germline, CDR1 is SGHRS and CDR2 is YFSETQ. The CDR3 contains 15 residues. CDR3 amino acids: CASSSGTGITYEQYF. CDR3 bases: TGCGCCAGCAGCTCCGGGACAGGGATCACCTACGAGCAGTACTTC.

V usage is TRBV7-2 and J usage is TRBJ2-4, with 11 nucleotides matching TRBD2. V dropped 4 bases and J dropped 0; count of bases not matched to a gene: 11. Germline lookup yields CDR1 SGHTA and CDR2 FQGNSA. The CDR3 extends over 19 amino acids. The CDR3 is CASSWTSGQPQLAKNIQYF. DNA for the CDR3: TGTGCCAGCAGCTGGACTAGCGGGCAGCCTCAACTAGCCAAAAACATTCAGTACTTC.

This clonotype was counted only a few times. This rearrangement joins TRBV5-1 to TRBJ2-3, with D possibly TRBD1 on 5 matching bases. Trimming took 4 bases from V and 5 from J, leaving 17 bases between them. The CDR3 extends over 15 amino acids. The V gene's germline CDR1 is SGHRS and CDR2 YFSETQ. The CDR3 DNA sequence: TGCGCCAGCAGCACCGACAGTACCATTGGAGATACGCAGTATTTT. It translates to CASSTDSTIGDTQYF.

This clonotype was detected only a few times. The chain combines TRBV12-3 or TRBV12-4 with TRBJ2-5, with 9 positions matching TRBD1. This CDR3 spans 15 amino acids. V lost 8 bases, J lost 5 bases, and 12 bases stayed unmatched. CDR3 in amino acids: CASSPGQGRGETQYF. CDR3 nucleotides: TGTGCCAGCTCACCCGGACAGGGGAGAGGGGAGACCCAGTACTTC.

V is TRBV7-4 and J is TRBJ1-5; possible D gene TRBD1, 6 bases. V lost 2 bases to trimming and J lost 4 bases, with 12 bases between them. CDR1 SGHVT and CDR2 SQSDAQ come from the germline V gene. The CDR3 length is 15 residues. CDR3 region: CASSLPQGPNQPQHF. For the CDR3, the DNA is TGTGCCAGCAGCTTACCTCAGGGGCCTAATCAGCCCCAGCATTTT.

The V and J genes are TRBV28 and TRBJ2-5; tentatively, D is TRBD2 (7 bases). The DNA end favors TRBJ2-7, so the J call may be wrong. The CDR3 runs 15 residues. CDR1 MDHEN and CDR2 SYDVKM come from the germline V gene. DNA for the CDR3: TGTGCCAGCAGCCCAGCTAGGGGGGGGGATTACGAGCAGTACTTC. Its translation: CASSPARGGDYEQYF.

The chain couples TRBV9 to TRBJ1-1; 7 bases align to TRBD1. The CDR3 length is 14 residues. The germline gives CDR1 SGDLS, CDR2 YYNGEE. The V gene end was trimmed by 3 bases and the J gene end by 6 bases; junction bases not matched to a gene: 8. Here the CDR3 DNA reads TGTGCCAGCAGCGCACAGACAGGGCTGGCTGAAGCTTTCTTT. This gives the protein CASSAQTGLAEAFF.

This clonotype was picked up a small number of times. V gene TRBV6-6 combines with J gene TRBJ1-1, with no clear D. The CDR3 has 12 residues. V was trimmed by 4 bases and J by 7 bases, leaving 10 bases between them. CDR1 and CDR2 (germline): MNHNY, SVGAGI (reference sequence). DNA of the CDR3: TGTGCCAGCAGTTTACCTCCGGGTGAAGCTTTCTTT. It codes for CASSLPPGEAFF.

A few counts support this clonotype. The rearrangement links TRBV7-9 to TRBJ2-1, with TRBD2 matching 10 bases. The ends lost 5 bases at V and 2 bases at J; junction bases unmatched: 15. The CDR3 is 19 amino acids. CDR1 and CDR2 (germline): SEHNR, FQNEAQ (reference sequence). The CDR3 here is CASSPSAKRGGVTYNEQFF. CDR3 sequence (DNA): TGTGCCAGCAGCCCCAGCGCCAAGCGGGGGGGCGTCACCTACAATGAGCAGTTCTTC.

This clonotype has just a few counts. This chain uses TRBV28 with TRBJ1-2, with a tentative D call TRBD1 (6 bases). The CDR3 length is 14 residues. CDR1 and CDR2 (germline): MDHEN, SYDVKM. V lost 1 base and J lost 4, with 10 bases in between. The CDR3 bases are TGTGCCAGCAGTTTATCGGGGGCAGCCTATGGCTACACCTTC. This gives the protein CASSLSGAAYGYTF.

Only a few counts were recorded for this clonotype. V gene TRBV5-1 combines with J gene TRBJ2-5; weak D call: TRBD1 (6 bases). The DNA end lines up better with TRBJ2-7; the J call may be wrong. Germline V gene lookup returns CDR1 SGHRS and CDR2 YFSETQ. This CDR3 spans 14 amino acids. CDR3 sequence reads: CASSLRTEEYEQYF. The CDR3 coding sequence is TGCGCCAGCAGCTTGCGGACAGAAGAATACGAGCAGTACTTC.

The chain employs TRBV10-3 and TRBJ1-4; TRBD1 might be the D (6 bases). V lost 2 bases to trimming and J lost 4 bases, with 8 bases between them. CDR3 length: 14 residues. The germline gives CDR1 ENHRY, CDR2 SYGVKD. The CDR3 DNA reads TGTGCCATCAGTGAGACAGGGTTTAATGAAAAACTGTTTTTT. It encodes CAISETGFNEKLFF.

The chain couples TRBV12-3 or TRBV12-4 to TRBJ2-1; 13 nucleotides align to TRBD2. The CDR3 is 15 residues long. The junction had 7 bases not matched to a gene; V was cut back by 5 bases and J by 9 bases. CDR3 sequence (DNA): TGTGCCAGCAGTCCGGGACTAGCGGGATTCGCTGAGCAGTTCTTC. This translates into CASSPGLAGFAEQFF.

The chain joins TRBV20-1 to TRBJ1-1; 9 nucleotides match TRBD1. After removal of 6 bases from V and 1 base from J, the junction contained 3 bases not matched to a gene. Germline values: CDR1 DFQATT, CDR2 SNEGSKA (reference sequence). The CDR3 is 13 residues long. The CDR3 is CSATGGPNTEAFF. CDR3 coding DNA: TGCAGTGCAACAGGGGGCCCGAACACTGAAGCTTTCTTT.

The chain uses TRBV10-3 and TRBJ2-5; possibly TRBD1 or TRBD2 for D (6 bases each). The J call is doubtful: the DNA matches TRBJ2-1 better. The V gene's germline CDR1 is ENHRY and CDR2 SYGVKD. The CDR3 sequence is 16 residues long. CDR3 amino acids: CAISESYRGRSNEQFF. CDR3 nucleotides: TGTGCCATCAGTGAGTCGTACCGGGGGCGAAGCAATGAGCAGTTCTTC.

This clonotype was detected only a few times. V and J are TRBV27 and TRBJ2-5; D possibly matches TRBD1 or TRBD2 (7 bases each). The DNA end is a closer match to TRBJ2-1, so the J assignment may be wrong. Germline V gene data show CDR1 as MNHEY and CDR2 as SMNVEV (reference sequence). The CDR3 loop spans 14 amino acids. CDR3 DNA: TGTGCCAGCCGGGTCCAGGGGGGGAACAATGAGCAGTTCTTC. Protein: CASRVQGGNNEQFF.

This clonotype has just a few counts. This rearrangement joins TRBV25-1 to TRBJ1-5, with a possible D match to TRBD1 (5 bases). This CDR3 has 13 residues. Germline CDR1 is MGHDK and CDR2 is SYGVNS. Trimming removed 4 bases at V and 5 bases at J, with 9 bases between. In nucleotides, the CDR3 is TGTGCCAGCAGTGGACAGCGGGATCAGCCCCAGCATTTT. It codes for CASSGQRDQPQHF.

This clonotype was recorded once. V usage is TRBV6-1 and J usage is TRBJ2-1; 7 bases map to TRBD1. With V trimmed by 10 bases and J by 4 bases, 13 bases remained unmatched. CDR1 is MNHNS and CDR2 is SASEGT in the germline V gene. The CDR3 is made up of 15 amino acids. CDR3 sequence (DNA): TGTGCCACCAAACCTAGGGACAGCCTATACAATGAGCAGTTCTTC. It encodes CATKPRDSLYNEQFF.

This clonotype was counted only a few times. The V call is TRBV12-3 or TRBV12-4, the J call TRBJ2-1; 11 nucleotides line up with TRBD2. The CDR3 is 16 amino acids. The V segment lost 7 bases and the J segment 2 bases; nucleotides outside the gene matches: 7. CDR3 nucleotides: TGTGCCAGCACATCGGTAGCGGGGGGGCCCTACAATGAGCAGTTCTTC. It encodes CASTSVAGGPYNEQFF.

J is TRBJ2-7 and V is TRBV29-1; 8 nucleotides align to TRBD1. This CDR3 is built from 14 residues. Germline V gene data show CDR1 as SQVTM and CDR2 as ANQGSEA. The V gene end was trimmed by 6 bases and the J gene end by 0 bases; junction bases not matched to a gene: 7. Written as DNA, the CDR3 is TGCAGCGTGTGGGGGACAGGCACCTCCTACGAGCAGTACTTC. Its protein is CSVWGTGTSYEQYF.

This chain links TRBV7-6 with TRBJ2-5; D uncertain. The CDR3 is 14 amino acids. V lost 0 bases, J lost 4 bases, and 9 bases lay in between. Germline V gives CDR1 SGHVS, CDR2 FNYEAQ. CDR3 coding DNA: TGTGCCAGCAGCTTAGCGATGGCAGGAGAGACCCAGTACTTC. Its translation is CASSLAMAGETQYF.